The clone carrying this T cell receptor (beta chain) was recorded a few times. Some clones are missing from TCRdb's copy, which holds only in-frame ones; the method was immunoSEQ multiplex PCR. Counted here are around 99,000 clones, about four fifths occurring once; the ten biggest clones make up 3.6%. This record belongs to a study of memory CD4+ T cells and cytomegalovirus serostatus. The sort gate was single viable CD3+CD4+CD8-CD45RO+ cells for memory CD4+ T cells. Sequencing used memory CD4+ T cells from blood. The sequence came from an adult in good health and CMV-seropositive.

The CDR3 sequence is CASSLVSGGSGTGGYEQYF. The CDR3 nucleotides are TGTGCCAGCAGCTTAGTATCGGGTGGGTCCGGGACAGGGGGCTACGAGCAGTACTTC. The V call is TRBV7-2, the J call TRBJ2-7; 11 bases align to TRBD1. The length of the CDR3 is 19 residues. V gave up 1 base and J gave up 3 bases; unmatched junction bases: 14. Per the germline V gene, CDR1 is SGHTA and CDR2 is FQGNSA.